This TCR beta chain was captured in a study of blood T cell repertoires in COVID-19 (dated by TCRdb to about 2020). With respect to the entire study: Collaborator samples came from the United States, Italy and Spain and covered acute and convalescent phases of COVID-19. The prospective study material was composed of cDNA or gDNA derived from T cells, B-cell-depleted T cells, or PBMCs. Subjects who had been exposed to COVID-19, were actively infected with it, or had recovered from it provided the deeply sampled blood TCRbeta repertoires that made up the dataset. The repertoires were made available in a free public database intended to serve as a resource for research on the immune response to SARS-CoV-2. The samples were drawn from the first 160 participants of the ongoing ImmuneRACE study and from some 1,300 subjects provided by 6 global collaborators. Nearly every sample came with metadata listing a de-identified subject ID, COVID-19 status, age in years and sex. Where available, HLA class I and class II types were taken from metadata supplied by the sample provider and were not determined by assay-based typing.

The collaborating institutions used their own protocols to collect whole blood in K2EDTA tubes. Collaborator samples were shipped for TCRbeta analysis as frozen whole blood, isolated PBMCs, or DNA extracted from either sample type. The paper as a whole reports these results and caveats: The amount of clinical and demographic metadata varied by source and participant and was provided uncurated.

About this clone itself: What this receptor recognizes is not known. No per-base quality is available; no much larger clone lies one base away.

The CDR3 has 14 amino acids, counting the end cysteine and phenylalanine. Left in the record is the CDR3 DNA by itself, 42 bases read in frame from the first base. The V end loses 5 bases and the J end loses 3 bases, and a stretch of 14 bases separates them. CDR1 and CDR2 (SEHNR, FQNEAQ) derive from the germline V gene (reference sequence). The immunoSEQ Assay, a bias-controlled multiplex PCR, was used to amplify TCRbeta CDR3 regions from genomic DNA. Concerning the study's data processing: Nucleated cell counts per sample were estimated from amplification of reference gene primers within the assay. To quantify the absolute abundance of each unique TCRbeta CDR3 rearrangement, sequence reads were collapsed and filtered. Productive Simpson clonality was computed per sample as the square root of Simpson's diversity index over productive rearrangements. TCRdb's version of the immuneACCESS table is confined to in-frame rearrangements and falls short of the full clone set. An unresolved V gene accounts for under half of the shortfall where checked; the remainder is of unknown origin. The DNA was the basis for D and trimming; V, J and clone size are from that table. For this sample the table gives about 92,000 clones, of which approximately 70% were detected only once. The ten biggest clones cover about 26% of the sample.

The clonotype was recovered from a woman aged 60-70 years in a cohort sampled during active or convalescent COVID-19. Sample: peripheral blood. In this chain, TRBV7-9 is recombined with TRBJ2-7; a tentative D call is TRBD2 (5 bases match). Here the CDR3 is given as CASSPSTTLYEQYF. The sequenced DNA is TGTGCCAGCAGCCCTTCGACTACGCTCTACGAGCAGTACTTC.